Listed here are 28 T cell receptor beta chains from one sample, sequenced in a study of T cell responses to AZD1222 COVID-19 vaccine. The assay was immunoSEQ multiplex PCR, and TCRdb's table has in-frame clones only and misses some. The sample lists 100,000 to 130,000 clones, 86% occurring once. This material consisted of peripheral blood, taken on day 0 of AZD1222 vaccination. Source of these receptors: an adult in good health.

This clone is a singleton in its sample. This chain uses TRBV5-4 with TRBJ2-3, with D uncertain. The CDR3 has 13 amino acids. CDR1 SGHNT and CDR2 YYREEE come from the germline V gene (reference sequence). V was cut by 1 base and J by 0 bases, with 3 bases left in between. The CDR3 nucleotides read TGTGCCAGCAGCTTGCCTAGCACAGATACGCAGTATTTT. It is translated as CASSLPSTDTQYF.

CDR3 amino acids: CASSLGDREGQPQHF. The CDR3, as DNA: TGTGCCAGCAGCTTAGGGGACAGGGAGGGTCAGCCCCAGCATTTT. This chain links TRBV7-6 with TRBJ1-5; TRBD1 matches 9 bases. The CDR3 contains 15 residues. V lost 1 base and J lost 6; bases outside the gene matches: 4. Germline lookup yields CDR1 SGHVS and CDR2 FNYEAQ.

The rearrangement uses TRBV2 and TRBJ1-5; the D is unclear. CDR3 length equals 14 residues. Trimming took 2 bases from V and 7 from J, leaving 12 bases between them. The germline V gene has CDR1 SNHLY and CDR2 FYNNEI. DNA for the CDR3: TGTGCCAGCAGTGAATTCGAATTGAGGCAGCCCCAGCATTTT. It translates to CASSEFELRQPQHF.

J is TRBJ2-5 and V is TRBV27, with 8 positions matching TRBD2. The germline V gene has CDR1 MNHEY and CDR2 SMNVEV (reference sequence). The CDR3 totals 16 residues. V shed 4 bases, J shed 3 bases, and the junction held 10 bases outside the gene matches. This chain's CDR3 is CASSYRLAIPEETQYF. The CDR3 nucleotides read TGTGCCAGCAGTTATCGACTAGCGATCCCTGAAGAGACCCAGTACTTC.

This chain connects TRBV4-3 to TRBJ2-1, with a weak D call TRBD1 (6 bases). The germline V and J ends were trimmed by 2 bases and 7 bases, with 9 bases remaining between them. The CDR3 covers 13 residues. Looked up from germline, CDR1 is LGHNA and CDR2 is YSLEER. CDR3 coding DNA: TGCGCCAGCAGCCAAAGAAGGGGGAATGAGCAGTTCTTC. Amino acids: CASSQRRGNEQFF.

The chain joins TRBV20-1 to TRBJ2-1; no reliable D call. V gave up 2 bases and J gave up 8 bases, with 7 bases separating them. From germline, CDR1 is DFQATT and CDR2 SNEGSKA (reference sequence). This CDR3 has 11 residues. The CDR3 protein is CSARRVYEQFF. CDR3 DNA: TGCAGTGCTAGAAGGGTCTATGAGCAGTTCTTC.

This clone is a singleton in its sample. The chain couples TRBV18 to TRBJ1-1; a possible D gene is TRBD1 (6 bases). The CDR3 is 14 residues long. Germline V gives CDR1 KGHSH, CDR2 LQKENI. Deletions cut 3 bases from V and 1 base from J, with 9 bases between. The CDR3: CASSPGTPNTEAFF. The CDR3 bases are TGTGCCAGCTCACCGGGGACACCGAACACTGAAGCTTTCTTT. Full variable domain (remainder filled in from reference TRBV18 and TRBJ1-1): NAGVMQNPRHLVRRRGQEARLRCSPMKGHSHVYWYRQLPEEGLKFMVYLQKENIIDESGMPKERFSAEFPKEGPSILRIQQVVRGDSAAYFCASSPGTPNTEAFFGQGTRLTVV.

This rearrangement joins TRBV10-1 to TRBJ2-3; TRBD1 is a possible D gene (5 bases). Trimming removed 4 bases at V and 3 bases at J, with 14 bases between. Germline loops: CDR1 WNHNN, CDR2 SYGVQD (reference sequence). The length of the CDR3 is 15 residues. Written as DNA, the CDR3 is TGCGCCAGCAGTGGTGCCTCAAAGGGGACAGATACGCAGTATTTT. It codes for CASSGASKGTDTQYF.

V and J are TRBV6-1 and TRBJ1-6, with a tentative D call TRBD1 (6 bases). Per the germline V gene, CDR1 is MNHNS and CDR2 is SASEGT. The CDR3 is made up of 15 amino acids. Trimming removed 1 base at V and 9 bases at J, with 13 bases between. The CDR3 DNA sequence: TGTGCCAGCAGTGAAGTGGAACAGGGTACTTCACCCCTCCACTTT. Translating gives CASSEVEQGTSPLHF.

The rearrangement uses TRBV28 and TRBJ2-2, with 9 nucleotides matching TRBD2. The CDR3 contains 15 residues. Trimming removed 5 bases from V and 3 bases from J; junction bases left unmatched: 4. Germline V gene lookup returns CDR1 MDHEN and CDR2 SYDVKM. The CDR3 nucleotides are TGTGCCAGCAGTCGGACTAGCGACGACACCGGGGAGCTGTTTTTT. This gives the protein CASSRTSDDTGELFF.

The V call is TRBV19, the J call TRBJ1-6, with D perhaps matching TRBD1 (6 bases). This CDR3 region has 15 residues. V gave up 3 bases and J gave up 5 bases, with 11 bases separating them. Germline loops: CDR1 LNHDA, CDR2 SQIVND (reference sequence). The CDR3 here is CASSIEQGDNSPLHF. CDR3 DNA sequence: TGTGCCAGTAGTATTGAACAGGGCGATAATTCACCCCTCCACTTT.

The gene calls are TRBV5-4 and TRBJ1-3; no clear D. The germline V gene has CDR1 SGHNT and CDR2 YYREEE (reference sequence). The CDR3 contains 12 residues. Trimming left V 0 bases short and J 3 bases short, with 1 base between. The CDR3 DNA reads TGTGCCAGCAGCTTGGATGGAAACACCATATATTTT. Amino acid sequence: CASSLDGNTIYF.

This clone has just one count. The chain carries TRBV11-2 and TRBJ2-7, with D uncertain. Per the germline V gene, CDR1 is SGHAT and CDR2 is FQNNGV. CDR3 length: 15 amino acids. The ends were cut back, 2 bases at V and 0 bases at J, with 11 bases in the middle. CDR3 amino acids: CASSLLPSSSYEQYF. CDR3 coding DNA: TGTGCCAGCAGCTTACTCCCCAGCAGCTCCTACGAGCAGTACTTC.

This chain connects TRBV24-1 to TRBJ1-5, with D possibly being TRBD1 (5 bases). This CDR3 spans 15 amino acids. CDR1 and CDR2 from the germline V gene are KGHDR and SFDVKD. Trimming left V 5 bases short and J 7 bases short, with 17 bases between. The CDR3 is CATSAATDRDQPQHF. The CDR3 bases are TGTGCCACCAGTGCCGCTACGGACCGGGACCAGCCCCAGCATTTT.

CDR3 region: CASSQPRAGTLGEQYF. The CDR3 DNA reads TGTGCCAGCAGCCAACCCCGTGCGGGGACATTGGGCGAGCAGTACTTC. The chain combines TRBV3-1 (or the pseudogene TRBV3-2) with TRBJ2-7; D assignment may be TRBD1 or TRBD2 (6 bases each). The CDR3 covers 16 residues. Trimming took off 2 bases at V and 6 bases at J, with 20 bases between the two ends. The germline V gene encodes CDR1 LGHDT and CDR2 YNNKEL (reference sequence).

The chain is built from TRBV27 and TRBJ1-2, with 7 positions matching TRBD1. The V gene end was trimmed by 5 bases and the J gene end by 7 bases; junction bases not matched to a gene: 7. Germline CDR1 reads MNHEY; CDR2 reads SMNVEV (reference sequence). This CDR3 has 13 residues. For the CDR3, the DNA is TGTGCCAGCAGTCACCCGACAGGGAGTGGCTACACCTTC. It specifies CASSHPTGSGYTF.

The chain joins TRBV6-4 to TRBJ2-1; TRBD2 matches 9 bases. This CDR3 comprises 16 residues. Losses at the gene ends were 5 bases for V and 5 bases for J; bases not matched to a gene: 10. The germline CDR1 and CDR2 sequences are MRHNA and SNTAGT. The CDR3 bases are TGTGCCAGCAGTAATGACGCGGGGGGGCGGAACAATGAGCAGTTCTTC. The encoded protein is CASSNDAGGRNNEQFF.

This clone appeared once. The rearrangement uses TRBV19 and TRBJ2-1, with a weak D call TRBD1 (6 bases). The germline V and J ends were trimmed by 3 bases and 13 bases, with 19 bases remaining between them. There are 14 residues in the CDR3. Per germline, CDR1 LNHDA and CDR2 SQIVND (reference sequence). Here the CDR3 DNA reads TGTGCCAGTAGTATGGGGGCAGGGGAACTGGGTCAGTTCTTC. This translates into CASSMGAGELGQFF.

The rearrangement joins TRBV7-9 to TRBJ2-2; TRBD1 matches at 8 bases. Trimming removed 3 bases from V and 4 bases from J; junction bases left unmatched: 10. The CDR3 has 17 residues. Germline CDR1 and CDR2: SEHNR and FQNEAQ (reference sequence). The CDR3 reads CASSLARGQGTTGELFF. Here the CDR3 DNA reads TGTGCCAGCAGCTTGGCCCGAGGACAGGGCACCACCGGGGAGCTGTTTTTT.

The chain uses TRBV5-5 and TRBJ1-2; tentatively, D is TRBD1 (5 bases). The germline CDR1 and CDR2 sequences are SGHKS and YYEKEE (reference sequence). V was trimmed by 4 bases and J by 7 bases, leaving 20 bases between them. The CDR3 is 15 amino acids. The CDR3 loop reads CASSPPSAGQGGYTF. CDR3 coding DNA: TGTGCCAGCAGCCCACCCTCGGCAGGGCAGGGTGGCTACACCTTC.

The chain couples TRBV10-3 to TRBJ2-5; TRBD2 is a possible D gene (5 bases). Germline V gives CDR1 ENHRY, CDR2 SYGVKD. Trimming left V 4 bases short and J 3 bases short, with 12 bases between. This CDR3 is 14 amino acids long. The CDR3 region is CAISGPGIEETQYF. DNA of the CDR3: TGTGCCATCAGTGGGCCGGGAATCGAAGAGACCCAGTACTTC.

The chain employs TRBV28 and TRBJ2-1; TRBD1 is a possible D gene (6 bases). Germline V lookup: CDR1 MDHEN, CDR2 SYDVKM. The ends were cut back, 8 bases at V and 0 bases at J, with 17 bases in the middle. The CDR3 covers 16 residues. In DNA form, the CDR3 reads TGTGCCAGCGGACCCGCAGGACAGACCTCCTACAATGAGCAGTTCTTC. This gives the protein CASGPAGQTSYNEQFF.

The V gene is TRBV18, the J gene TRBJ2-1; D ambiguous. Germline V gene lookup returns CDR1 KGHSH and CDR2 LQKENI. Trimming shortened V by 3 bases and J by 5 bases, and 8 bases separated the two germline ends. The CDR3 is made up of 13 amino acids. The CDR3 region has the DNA TGTGCCAGCTCACCGTTCCGGGACAATGAGCAGTTCTTC. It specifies CASSPFRDNEQFF.

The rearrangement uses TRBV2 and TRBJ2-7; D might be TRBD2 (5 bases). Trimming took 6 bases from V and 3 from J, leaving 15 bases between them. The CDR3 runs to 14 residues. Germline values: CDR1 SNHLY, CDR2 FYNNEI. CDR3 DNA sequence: TGTGCCAGCAGGCGGAACACGGGAAACTACGAGCAGTACTTC. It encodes CASRRNTGNYEQYF.

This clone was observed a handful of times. CDR3 sequence: CASSGQGAGGELFF. CDR3 DNA sequence: TGTGCCAGCAGCGGACAGGGGGCTGGCGGGGAGCTGTTTTTT. The chain uses TRBV6-2 or TRBV6-3 and TRBJ2-2, with 11 bases aligning to TRBD1. The CDR3 has 14 amino acids. Trimming at V came to 6 bases and at J to 7 bases, leaving 4 bases not matched to a gene. In germline, CDR1 is MNHEY, CDR2 SVGEGT.

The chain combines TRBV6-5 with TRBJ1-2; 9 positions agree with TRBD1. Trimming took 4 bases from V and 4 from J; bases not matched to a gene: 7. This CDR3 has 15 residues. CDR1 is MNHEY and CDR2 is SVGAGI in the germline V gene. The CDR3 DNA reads TGTGCCAGCAGTTTACAGGGGGCAGCACCCTATGGCTACACCTTC. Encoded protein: CASSLQGAAPYGYTF.

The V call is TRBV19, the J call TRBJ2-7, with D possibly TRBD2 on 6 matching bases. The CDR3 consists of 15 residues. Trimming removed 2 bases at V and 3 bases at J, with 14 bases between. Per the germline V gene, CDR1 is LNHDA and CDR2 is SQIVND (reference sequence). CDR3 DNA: TGTGCCAGTAGTATATTTTATGCGGGGTTCTACGAGCAGTACTTC. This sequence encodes CASSIFYAGFYEQYF.

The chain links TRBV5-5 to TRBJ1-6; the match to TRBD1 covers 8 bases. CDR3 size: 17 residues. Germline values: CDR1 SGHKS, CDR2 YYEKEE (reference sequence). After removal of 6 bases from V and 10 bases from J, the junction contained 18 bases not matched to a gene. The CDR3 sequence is CASILGLTGGLLSPLHF. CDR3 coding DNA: TGTGCCAGCATCCTTGGATTAACAGGGGGGTTATTATCACCCCTCCACTTT.